This TCR beta chain was recovered during a study of neurological immune-mediated disorders. Study outcomes and limitations: The level of TCR clonal expansion was highest in patients with HTLV-1-associated myelopathy and lowest in multiple sclerosis, where it fell below the level seen in healthy controls. Private repertoires in all groups were suggested by the finding that expanded clones across subjects shared no CDR3 amino acid sequences.

The germline gives CDR1 SGHRS, CDR2 YFSETQ. Trimming removed 7 bases from V and 6 bases from J, with 10 bases in between. CDR3 size: 12 residues. This clonotype has a count of ten or more. Antigen unknown. Time point given: longitudinal time-point 1 (baseline). Synthesis of cDNA was accomplished via 5'RACE employing 10-nucleotide random UMIs. TCRdb independently ran MiXCR on the 5' RACE reads; one entry per CDR3 protein. The data contain about 49,000 distinct CDR3 sequences, 9% to 10% of them singletons. The chain combines TRBV5-1 with TRBJ2-2; D is unclear. The receptor was isolated from a woman aged 40 to 50 in good health. The sample comprised PBMCs. The CDR3 DNA reads as TGCGCCAGCCTCCGGGTTCCCGGGGAGCTGTTTTTT. Translated, it gives CASLRVPGELFF. Based on the CDR3 plus reference TRBV5-1 and TRBJ2-2, the full variable domain is KAGVTQTPRYLIKTRGQQVTLSCSPISGHRSVSWYQQTPGQGLQFLFEYFSETQRNKGNFPGRFSGRQFSNSRSEMNVSTLELGDSALYLCASLRVPGELFFGEGSRLTVL.